Each of the 23 T cell receptor beta chains below was sequenced from the same sample in a study of blood T cells in healthy people across ages. The authors ran a second PCR of about 6 to 11 cycles using a sample-barcoded 5' primer and a J-beta primer mix. TCRdb recomputed calls from the 5' RACE reads with MiXCR, one row per CDR3 protein. The sample has about 1,500,000 distinct CDR3 sequences; 42% are singletons. Sequenced input: blood. These receptors were taken from a woman aged 18-30 years in good health.

The chain links TRBV3-1 to TRBJ2-3; the match to TRBD2 covers 7 bases. Germline trimming cut 4 bases from V and 4 bases from J; bases unmatched to any gene: 11. The CDR3 covers 16 residues. Germline V lookup: CDR1 LGHDT, CDR2 YNNKEL (reference sequence). CDR3 in amino acids: CASSPERGRGADTQYF. The CDR3 nucleotides read TGTGCCAGCAGCCCTGAGCGGGGCCGGGGGGCAGATACGCAGTATTTT.

CDR3 DNA sequence: TGTGCCAGCAGCCGCCAAAGGGGCTTTCGACAAGAGACCCAGTACTTC. It codes for CASSRQRGFRQETQYF. The rearrangement uses TRBV14 and TRBJ2-5; TRBD1 might be the D (5 bases). The V and J ends lost 4 bases and 2 bases respectively, with 17 bases between them. CDR3 size: 16 residues. Germline loops: CDR1 SGHDN, CDR2 FVKESK.

The chain links TRBV4-1 to TRBJ1-2; D remains ambiguous. Germline V gene data show CDR1 as MGHRA and CDR2 as YSYEKL. Trimming shortened V by 3 bases and J by 0 bases, and 11 bases separated the two germline ends. CDR3 length: 15 amino acids. The CDR3 bases are TGCGCCAGCAGCCATCTGACGGGAGCTAACTATGGCTACACCTTC. Translating it yields CASSHLTGANYGYTF.

The CDR3 protein is CASNPPGQGYRADTQYF. CDR3 nucleotide sequence: TGTGCCAGCAACCCACCGGGACAGGGCTACCGGGCAGATACGCAGTATTTT. The rearrangement links TRBV5-5 to TRBJ2-3; 9 bases map to TRBD1. This CDR3 region has 17 residues. V dropped 6 bases and J dropped 4; count of bases not matched to a gene: 15. The germline V gene encodes CDR1 SGHKS and CDR2 YYEKEE (reference sequence).

This clonotype was detected only a few times. The V gene is TRBV20-1, the J gene TRBJ2-7; 10 positions match TRBD2. The ends lost 0 bases at V and 2 bases at J; junction bases unmatched: 4. The CDR3 contains 15 residues. The germline V gene encodes CDR1 DFQATT and CDR2 SNEGSKA (reference sequence). CDR3 sequence (DNA): TGCAGTGCTAGAGATTTAGCGGGGGGCGCCTACGAGCAGTACTTC. As protein: CSARDLAGGAYEQYF.

The table lists this clonotype with a few counts. The chain links TRBV14 to TRBJ2-7, with D unclear. The ends were cut back, 2 bases at V and 2 bases at J, with 7 bases in the middle. The CDR3 sequence is 13 residues long. The germline V gene encodes CDR1 SGHDN and CDR2 FVKESK. Here the CDR3 reads CASSQNIAYEQYF. DNA of the CDR3: TGTGCCAGCAGCCAAAACATAGCCTACGAGCAGTACTTC.

The gene calls are TRBV30 and TRBJ1-2; possible D gene TRBD1, 6 bases. Germline V lookup: CDR1 GTSNPN, CDR2 SVGIG (reference sequence). The ends were cut back, 4 bases at V and 8 bases at J, with 17 bases in the middle. The CDR3 totals 13 residues. DNA of the CDR3: TGTGCCTGGACCCTAACGGGGGGCCAGGGCTACACCTTC. Translating it yields CAWTLTGGQGYTF.

This clonotype has only a few counts. The J gene is TRBJ2-4, the V gene TRBV7-2; D gene uncertain. Germline V CDR1 and CDR2: SGHTA, FQGNSA. The CDR3 runs to 16 residues. Trimming cost V 5 bases and J 0 bases, with 14 bases left between them. CDR3 sequence: CASSQQGPLAKNIQYF. CDR3 sequence (DNA): TGTGCCAGCAGCCAGCAAGGCCCACTAGCCAAAAACATTCAGTACTTC.

This clonotype appeared a few times. The chain carries TRBV9 and TRBJ2-1; D is unclear. The CDR3 contains 15 residues. Trimming stripped 3 bases from V and 0 bases from J, with 10 bases between. Germline CDR1 is SGDLS and CDR2 is YYNGEE. The CDR3 nucleotides are TGTGCCAGCAGCGCTGACGCGAGCTCCTACAATGAGCAGTTCTTC. It specifies CASSADASSYNEQFF. Combining the CDR3 with reference TRBV9 and TRBJ2-1 gives the whole variable domain DSGVTQTPKHLITATGQRVTLRCSPRSGDLSVYWYQQSLDQGLQFLIQYYNGEERAKGNILERFSAQQFPDLHSELNLSSLELGDSALYFCASSADASSYNEQFFGPGTRLTVL.

The chain is built from TRBV6-5 and TRBJ2-1; no firm D call. The CDR3 has 15 residues. CDR1 is MNHEY and CDR2 is SVGAGI in the germline V gene. Trimming removed 0 bases from V and 7 bases from J, with 13 bases in between. In DNA form, the CDR3 reads TGTGCCAGCAGTTACTCGTTGTCGGTCCTGAATGAGCAGTTCTTC. Its protein product is CASSYSLSVLNEQFF.

This clonotype occurred a few times. With a much larger clone just one base away, this may be a read error. V usage is TRBV7-8 and J usage is TRBJ2-7; D gene ambiguous. Trimming removed 5 bases at V and 7 bases at J, with 15 bases between. Germline V gene lookup returns CDR1 SGHVS and CDR2 FQNEAQ. CDR3 length: 13 amino acids. The CDR3 coding sequence is TGTGCCAGCAGCGGGGAAACCTACAATGAGCAGTACTTC. Translation: CASSGETYNEQYF.

This rearrangement joins TRBV29-1 to TRBJ2-5; a weak D match, TRBD2 (6 bases). This CDR3 has 14 residues. CDR1 and CDR2 from the germline V gene are SQVTM and ANQGSEA. The ends were cut back, 6 bases at V and 2 bases at J, with 16 bases in the middle. In nucleotides, the CDR3 is TGCAGCGTCTCCGGGCGGGCGGGGCAAGAGACCCAGTACTTC. It codes for CSVSGRAGQETQYF. Filled out from reference TRBV29-1 and TRBJ2-5, the complete variable domain reads SAVISQKPSRDICQRGTSLTIQCQVDSQVTMMFWYRQQPGQSLTLIATANQGSEATYESGFVIDKFPISRPNLTFSTLTVSNMSPEDSSIYLCSVSGRAGQETQYFGPGTRLLVL.

CDR3 sequence reads: CASSVPGETQFF. CDR3 DNA: TGTGCCAGCAGCGTACCCGGGGAGACCCAGTTCTTC. V and J are TRBV9 and TRBJ2-1; D possibly corresponds to TRBD2 (5 bases). The CDR3 is 12 residues long. Between the trimmed V and J ends, which lost 1 base and 13 bases, there was a span of 12 bases. The germline CDR1 and CDR2 sequences are SGDLS and YYNGEE.

This clonotype was seen a few times. V is TRBV5-5 and J is TRBJ1-4, with 8 bases that match TRBD1. Unmatched junction bases numbered 5, after V lost 2 bases and J lost 8 bases. Germline V gene data show CDR1 as SGHKS and CDR2 as YYEKEE (reference sequence). The CDR3 covers 14 residues. The CDR3 DNA reads as TGTGCCAGCAGCTTCACAGGGGGAGCGGAAAAACTGTTTTTT. It translates to CASSFTGGAEKLFF.

This clonotype was detected only a few times. The chain carries TRBV7-9 and TRBJ2-1; TRBD1 agrees at 8 bases. This CDR3 has 14 residues. J was trimmed by 9 bases and V by 6 bases; bases with no gene match: 10. Looked up from germline, CDR1 is SEHNR and CDR2 is FQNEAQ (reference sequence). CDR3 sequence reads: CASRAGQGEVEQFF. The CDR3 DNA reads as TGTGCCAGCAGGGCAGGACAGGGCGAGGTTGAGCAGTTCTTC.

This chain uses TRBV29-1 with TRBJ1-1, with TRBD1 identical over 7 bases. With V trimmed by 4 bases and J by 5 bases, 4 bases remained unmatched. The germline gives CDR1 SQVTM, CDR2 ANQGSEA. The CDR3 is 12 residues long. The CDR3 spells CSVAGGVTEAFF. The CDR3 region has the DNA TGCAGCGTTGCAGGGGGGGTTACTGAAGCTTTCTTT.

This clonotype has just a few counts. The rearrangement links TRBV20-1 to TRBJ2-3, with 9 bases aligning to TRBD2. CDR3 length equals 16 residues. The germline V gene encodes CDR1 DFQATT and CDR2 SNEGSKA (reference sequence). Trimming took 5 bases from V and 0 from J; bases not matched to a gene: 9. The CDR3 DNA is TGCAGTGCTCTGTGGGCTAGCGGGAAAAGCACAGATACGCAGTATTTT. This translates into CSALWASGKSTDTQYF.

Only a few counts were recorded for this clonotype. The V call is TRBV5-1, the J call TRBJ1-5, with D unclear. Trimming pared 0 bases from V and 3 bases from J, leaving 13 bases between. This CDR3 has 16 residues. In germline, CDR1 is SGHRS, CDR2 YFSETQ. The CDR3 protein is CASSLDREEDNQPQHF. Here the CDR3 DNA reads TGCGCCAGCAGCTTGGACCGGGAAGAGGACAATCAGCCCCAGCATTTT.

The sample holds many counts of this clonotype. The rearrangement links TRBV20-1 to TRBJ2-1, with TRBD2 matching over 7 bases. The CDR3 is 15 residues long. J gave up 4 bases and V 5 bases, and 11 bases lay outside the gene matches. CDR1 and CDR2 from the germline V gene are DFQATT and SNEGSKA (reference sequence). CDR3 residues: CSAPSQSGKYNEQFF. The CDR3 DNA reads TGCAGTGCTCCGAGCCAAAGCGGGAAGTACAATGAGCAGTTCTTC.

The chain carries TRBV27 and TRBJ2-7; D is possibly TRBD2 (6 bases). CDR1 MNHEY and CDR2 SMNVEV come from the germline V gene (reference sequence). CDR3 length equals 14 residues. V was pared by 5 bases and J by 4 bases, with 15 bases between. CDR3 sequence: CASSVRAEGYEQYF. The CDR3 nucleotides read TGTGCCAGCAGTGTAAGGGCGGAGGGGTACGAGCAGTACTTC.

V is TRBV9 and J is TRBJ2-1; 8 bases are shared with TRBD2. The V and J ends lost 5 bases and 6 bases, in that order; junction bases with no gene match: 10. Germline lookup yields CDR1 SGDLS and CDR2 YYNGEE. The CDR3 is made up of 15 amino acids. CDR3 bases: TGTGCCAGCAGAGAGAGCGGGAGTCGACTCAATGAGCAGTTCTTC. Translation: CASRESGSRLNEQFF. The complete variable domain, with remaining parts taken from reference TRBV9 and TRBJ2-1, reads DSGVTQTPKHLITATGQRVTLRCSPRSGDLSVYWYQQSLDQGLQFLIQYYNGEERAKGNILERFSAQQFPDLHSELNLSSLELGDSALYFCASRESGSRLNEQFFGPGTRLTVL.

This clonotype was recorded a few times. This chain connects TRBV21-1 to TRBJ1-2; the table names TRBD1, a call not compared with the DNA. TRBV21-1 counts as a pseudogene. This CDR3 contains 14 residues. This chain's CDR3 is CASSTEGLNYGYTF. CDR3 DNA: TGTGCCAGCAGCACAGAGGGGCTTAACTATGGCTACACCTTC.

The chain recombines TRBV10-3 with TRBJ2-5; 9 bases agree with TRBD2. This CDR3 spans 19 amino acids. CDR1 and CDR2 (germline): ENHRY, SYGVKD. Germline trimming cut 2 bases from V and 1 base from J; bases unmatched to any gene: 14. CDR3 nucleotides: TGTGCCATCAGTGAGATTGGGACGAGGCTAGCGGGACTCCAAGAGACCCAGTACTTC. Amino acid sequence: CAISEIGTRLAGLQETQYF.